This TCR beta chain was sequenced for a study of blood T cell repertoires in COVID-19. At the level of the study: The samples span acute and convalescent COVID-19 from the United States, Italy and Spain. PBMCs, B-cell-depleted T cells, or T cells provided the cDNA or gDNA that made up the material.

CDR3 length: 12 amino acids. Germline assignment: CDR1 SNHLY and CDR2 FYNNEI. With 3 bases removed from V and 3 bases from J, the gap between germline ends came to 6 bases. Authors' analysis steps: Amplification from reference gene primers served as the basis for estimated nucleated cell counts. Profiled with immunoSEQ multiplex PCR; TCRdb holds only in-frame clones, not every one. V, J and clone size reflect that table, while D and trimming were determined from the DNA. The sample includes approximately 170,000 clones, about 85% of them seen just once. The chain couples TRBV2 to TRBJ2-7, with D unclear. This receptor was taken from a man in his 70s who had recovered from COVID-19. The sample was peripheral blood. CDR3 nucleotide sequence: TGTGCCAGCAGTGAGAACGGCTACGAGCAGTACTTC. It translates to CASSENGYEQYF. The full variable domain, completed using reference TRBV2 and TRBJ2-7, is EPEVTQTPSHQVTQMGQEVILRCVPISNHLYFYWYRQILGQKVEFLVSFYNNEISEKSEIFDDQFSVERPDGSNFTLKIRSTKLEDSAMYFCASSENGYEQYFGPGTRLTVT.